This T cell receptor beta chain was captured in a study of blood T cell repertoires in COVID-19. The table came from immunoSEQ multiplex PCR; TCRdb's copy has only in-frame clones and leaves some out. The table has around 190,000 clones, roughly four fifths seen once. The ends lost 5 bases at V and 3 bases at J; junction bases unmatched: 15. There are 17 residues in the CDR3. Germline CDR1 SNHLY, CDR2 FYNNEI. The sequenced sample consisted of peripheral blood. The TCR was taken from a human donor in a cohort sampled during active COVID-19. The chain employs TRBV2 and TRBJ2-7; 8 bases fit TRBD1. CDR3 nucleotides: TGTGCCAGCAGTTCTCCGGGACAGGACAACCCAAGCTACGAGCAGTACTTC. Amino acid sequence: CASSSPGQDNPSYEQYF. Drawing the rest from reference TRBV2 and TRBJ2-7, the complete variable domain is EPEVTQTPSHQVTQMGQEVILRCVPISNHLYFYWYRQILGQKVEFLVSFYNNEISEKSEIFDDQFSVERPDGSNFTLKIRSTKLEDSAMYFCASSSPGQDNPSYEQYFGPGTRLTVT.